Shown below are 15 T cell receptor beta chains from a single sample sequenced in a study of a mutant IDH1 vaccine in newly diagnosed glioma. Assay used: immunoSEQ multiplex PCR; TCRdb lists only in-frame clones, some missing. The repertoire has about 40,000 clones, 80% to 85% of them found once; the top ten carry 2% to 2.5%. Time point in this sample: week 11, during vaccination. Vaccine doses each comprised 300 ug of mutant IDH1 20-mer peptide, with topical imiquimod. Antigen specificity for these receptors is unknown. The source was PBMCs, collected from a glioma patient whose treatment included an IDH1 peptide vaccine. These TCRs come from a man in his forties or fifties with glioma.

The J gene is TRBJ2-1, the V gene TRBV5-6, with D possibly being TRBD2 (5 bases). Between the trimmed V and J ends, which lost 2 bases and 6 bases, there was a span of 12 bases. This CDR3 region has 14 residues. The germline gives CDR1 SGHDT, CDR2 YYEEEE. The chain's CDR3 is CASSLIGGSNEQFF. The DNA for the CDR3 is TGTGCCAGCAGCTTAATCGGCGGGTCCAATGAGCAGTTCTTC. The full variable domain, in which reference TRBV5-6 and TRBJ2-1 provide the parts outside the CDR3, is DAGVTQSPTHLIKTRGQQVTLRCSPKSGHDTVSWYQQALGQGPQFIFQYYEEEERQRGNFPDRFSGHQFPNYSSELNVNALLLGDSALYLCASSLIGGSNEQFFGPGTRLTVL.

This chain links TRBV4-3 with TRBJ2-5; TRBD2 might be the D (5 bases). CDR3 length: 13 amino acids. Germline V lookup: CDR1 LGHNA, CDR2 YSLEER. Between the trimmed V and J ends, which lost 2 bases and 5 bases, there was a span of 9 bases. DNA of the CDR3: TGCGCCAGCAGCCAACAACTAGGTGAGACCCAGTACTTC. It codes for CASSQQLGETQYF.

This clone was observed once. CDR3 coding DNA: TGTGCCAGCTCACCGTGGGCAGGCAGCCAAGAGACCCAGTACTTC. Its translation is CASSPWAGSQETQYF. The chain couples TRBV18 to TRBJ2-5, with D unclear. Germline CDR1 reads KGHSH; CDR2 reads LQKENI. The V end lost 3 bases, the J end lost 1 base, and 12 bases lay between the germline ends. The CDR3 totals 15 residues. The entire variable domain, with the rest obtained from reference TRBV18 and TRBJ2-5, is as follows: NAGVMQNPRHLVRRRGQEARLRCSPMKGHSHVYWYRQLPEEGLKFMVYLQKENIIDESGMPKERFSAEFPKEGPSILRIQQVVRGDSAAYFCASSPWAGSQETQYFGPGTRLLVL.

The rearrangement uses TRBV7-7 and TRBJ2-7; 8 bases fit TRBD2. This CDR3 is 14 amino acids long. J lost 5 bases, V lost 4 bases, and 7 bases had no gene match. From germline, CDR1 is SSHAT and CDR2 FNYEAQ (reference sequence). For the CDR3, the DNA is TGTGCCAGCAGCTCGAGCGGGAGAATGGACGAGCAGTACTTC. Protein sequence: CASSSSGRMDEQYF.

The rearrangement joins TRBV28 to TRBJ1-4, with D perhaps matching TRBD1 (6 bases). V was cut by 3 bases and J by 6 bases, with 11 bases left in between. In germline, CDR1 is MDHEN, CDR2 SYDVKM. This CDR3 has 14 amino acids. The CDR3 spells CASSLWGRHEKLFF. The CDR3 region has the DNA TGTGCCAGCAGTTTGTGGGGGCGCCATGAAAAACTGTTTTTT.

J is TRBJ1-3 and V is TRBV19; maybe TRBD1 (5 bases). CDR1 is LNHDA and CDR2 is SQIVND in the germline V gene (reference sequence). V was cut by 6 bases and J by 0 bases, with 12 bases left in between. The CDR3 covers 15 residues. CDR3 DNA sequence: TGTGCCAGTAGCATGCTGACAGCCTCTGGAAACACCATATATTTT. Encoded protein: CASSMLTASGNTIYF.

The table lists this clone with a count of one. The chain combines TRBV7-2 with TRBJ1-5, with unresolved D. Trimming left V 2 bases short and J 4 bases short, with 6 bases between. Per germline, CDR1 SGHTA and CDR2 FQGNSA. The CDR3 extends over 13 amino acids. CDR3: CASSLFENQPQHF. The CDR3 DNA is TGTGCCAGCAGCTTATTTGAGAATCAGCCCCAGCATTTT.

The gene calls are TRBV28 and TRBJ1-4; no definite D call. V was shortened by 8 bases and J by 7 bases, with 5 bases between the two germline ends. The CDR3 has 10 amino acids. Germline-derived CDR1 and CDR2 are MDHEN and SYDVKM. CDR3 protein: CASSREKLFF. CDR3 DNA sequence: TGTGCCAGCTCGCGTGAAAAACTGTTTTTT.

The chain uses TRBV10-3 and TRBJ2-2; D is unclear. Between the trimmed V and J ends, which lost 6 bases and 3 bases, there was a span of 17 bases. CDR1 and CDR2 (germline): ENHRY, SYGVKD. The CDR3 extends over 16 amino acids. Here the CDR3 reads CAISARKMVDTGELFF. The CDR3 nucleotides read TGTGCCATCAGCGCGCGAAAGATGGTGGACACCGGGGAGCTGTTTTTT.

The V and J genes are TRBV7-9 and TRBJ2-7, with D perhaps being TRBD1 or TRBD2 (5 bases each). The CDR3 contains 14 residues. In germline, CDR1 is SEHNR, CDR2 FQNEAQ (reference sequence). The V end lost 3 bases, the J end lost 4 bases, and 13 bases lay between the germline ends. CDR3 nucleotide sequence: TGTGCCAGCAGCTTCAGGGACGGAACATACGAGCAGTACTTC. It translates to CASSFRDGTYEQYF.

The CDR3 DNA reads TGCAGTGTTATGCGGGGGACCCAGTACTTC. Residues: CSVMRGTQYF. This sequence joins TRBV20-1 and TRBJ2-5; a possible D gene is TRBD2 (6 bases). The CDR3 has 10 amino acids. The V and J ends lost 7 bases and 7 bases respectively, with 10 bases between them. The germline V gene has CDR1 DFQATT and CDR2 SNEGSKA (reference sequence).

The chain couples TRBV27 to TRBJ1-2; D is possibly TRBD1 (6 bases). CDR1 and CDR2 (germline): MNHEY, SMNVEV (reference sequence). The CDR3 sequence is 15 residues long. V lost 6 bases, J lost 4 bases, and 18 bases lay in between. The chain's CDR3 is CASRRGTSEFYGYTF. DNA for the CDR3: TGTGCCAGCAGAAGAGGGACATCCGAGTTCTATGGCTACACCTTC.

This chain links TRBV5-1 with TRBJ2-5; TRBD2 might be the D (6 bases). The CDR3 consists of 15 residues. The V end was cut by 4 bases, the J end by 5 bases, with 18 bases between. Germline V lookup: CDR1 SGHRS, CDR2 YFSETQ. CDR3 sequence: CASSTLGGGGETQYF. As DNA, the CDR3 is TGCGCCAGCAGCACGTTGGGAGGCGGAGGGGAGACCCAGTACTTC.

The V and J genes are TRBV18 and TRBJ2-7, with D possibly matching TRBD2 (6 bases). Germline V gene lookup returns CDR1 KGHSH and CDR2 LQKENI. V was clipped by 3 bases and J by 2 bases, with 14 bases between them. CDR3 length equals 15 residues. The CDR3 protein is CASSPNSGRPYEQYF. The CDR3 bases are TGTGCCAGCTCACCTAACAGCGGGCGCCCCTACGAGCAGTACTTC.

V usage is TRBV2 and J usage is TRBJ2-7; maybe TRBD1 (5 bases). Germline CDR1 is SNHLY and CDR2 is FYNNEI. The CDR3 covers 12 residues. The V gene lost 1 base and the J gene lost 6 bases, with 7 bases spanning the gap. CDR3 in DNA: TGTGCCAGCAGTGAAGAGACAGCCGAGCAGTACTTC. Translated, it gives CASSEETAEQYF. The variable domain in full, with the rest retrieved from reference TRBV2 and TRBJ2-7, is EPEVTQTPSHQVTQMGQEVILRCVPISNHLYFYWYRQILGQKVEFLVSFYNNEISEKSEIFDDQFSVERPDGSNFTLKIRSTKLEDSAMYFCASSEETAEQYFGPGTRLTVT.